The following is a T cell receptor beta chain sequence with its context. Its antigen is as yet unknown. Only in-frame clones appear in the TCRdb table, and some are missing; sequencing was by immunoSEQ multiplex PCR. The sample gives about 98,000 clones, roughly 87% of which show up once; about 6% is in the top ten. This entry is derived from a study of cytomegalovirus exposure and HLA in healthy donors. General study findings and limits: According to the study, 160 or so TCR beta chains were cytomegalovirus-associated.

V gave up 2 bases and J gave up 2 bases, with 22 bases separating them. The CDR3 runs 18 residues. Germline CDR1 and CDR2: SGHVS and FNYEAQ. The chain joins TRBV7-6 to TRBJ2-7; TRBD2 is a possible D gene (5 bases). The receptor was derived from a young man in good health and CMV-seropositive. The sample was PBMCs. The CDR3 spells CASSLRASSLSGAYEQYF. CDR3 in DNA: TGTGCCAGCAGCTTAAGGGCGTCTAGCCTAAGTGGGGCCTACGAGCAGTACTTC.